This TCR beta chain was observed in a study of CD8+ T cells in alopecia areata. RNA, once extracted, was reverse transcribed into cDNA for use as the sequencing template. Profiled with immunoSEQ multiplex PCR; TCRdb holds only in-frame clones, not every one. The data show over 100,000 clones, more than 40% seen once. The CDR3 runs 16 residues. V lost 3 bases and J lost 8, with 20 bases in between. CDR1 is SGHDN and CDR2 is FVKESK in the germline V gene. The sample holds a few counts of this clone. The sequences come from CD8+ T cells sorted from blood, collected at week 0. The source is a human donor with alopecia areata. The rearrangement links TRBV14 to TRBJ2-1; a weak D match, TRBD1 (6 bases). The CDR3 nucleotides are TGTGCCAGCAGCCATTCTAGGGACATGGTCGCCGATGAGCAGTTCTTC. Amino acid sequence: CASSHSRDMVADEQFF.